A single sample gave rise to the 20 T cell receptor beta chains below, sequenced in a study of blood T cell repertoires in COVID-19. This table comes from immunoSEQ multiplex PCR, and its TCRdb copy is limited to in-frame clones, with some not included. Of about 140,000 clones in the sample, 88% were seen once. The sample was peripheral blood. These receptors were obtained from a human donor with COVID-19, enrolled during active disease. The donor label of this sample is uncertain.

This clone has only a few counts. The V and J genes are TRBV9 and TRBJ2-3; TRBD2 aligns across 7 bases. J lost 1 base, V lost 6 bases, and 11 bases had no gene match. Germline values: CDR1 SGDLS, CDR2 YYNGEE. The CDR3 has 16 amino acids. CDR3 sequence (DNA): TGTGCCAGCACTCAGGACTCCCGGGGGGGCACAGATACGCAGTATTTT. It translates to CASTQDSRGGTDTQYF. Based on the CDR3 plus reference TRBV9 and TRBJ2-3, the full variable domain is DSGVTQTPKHLITATGQRVTLRCSPRSGDLSVYWYQQSLDQGLQFLIQYYNGEERAKGNILERFSAQQFPDLHSELNLSSLELGDSALYFCASTQDSRGGTDTQYFGPGTRLTVL.

The V call is TRBV6-5, the J call TRBJ2-2; D not certain. The CDR3 is 16 amino acids. In germline, CDR1 is MNHEY, CDR2 SVGAGI. The V end was cut by 2 bases, the J end by 7 bases, with 17 bases between. CDR3 sequence: CASSYTDSSLGGELFF. The CDR3 nucleotides are TGTGCCAGCAGTTACACTGACTCAAGTCTCGGCGGGGAGCTGTTTTTT.

The chain is built from TRBV9 and TRBJ2-5, with a weak D call TRBD2 (5 bases). Per the germline V gene, CDR1 is SGDLS and CDR2 is YYNGEE. The V end was cut by 0 bases, the J end by 4 bases, with 7 bases between. The CDR3 has 13 amino acids. The CDR3 is CASSVDEGETQYF. CDR3 coding DNA: TGTGCCAGCAGCGTAGACGAGGGAGAGACCCAGTACTTC.

The chain links TRBV6-6 to TRBJ2-1; TRBD1 matches at 7 bases. Looked up from germline, CDR1 is MNHNY and CDR2 is SVGAGI (reference sequence). CDR3 length: 15 amino acids. V lost 3 bases, J lost 4 bases, and 6 bases stayed unmatched. CDR3 amino acids: CASSYRQGVYNEQFF. The CDR3 nucleotides are TGTGCCAGCAGTTATCGCCAGGGGGTGTACAATGAGCAGTTCTTC.

J is TRBJ2-1 and V is TRBV6-5; a weak D match, TRBD1 (5 bases). The ends were cut back, 5 bases at V and 9 bases at J, with 14 bases in the middle. The CDR3 is 13 residues long. The germline V gene has CDR1 MNHEY and CDR2 SVGAGI. CDR3 protein: CASSPLTVGEQFF. The CDR3, as DNA: TGTGCCAGCAGTCCTTTGACAGTTGGTGAGCAGTTCTTC.

This chain uses TRBV5-5 with TRBJ2-3; D perhaps matches TRBD2 (5 bases). V was cut by 3 bases and J by 3 bases, with 11 bases left in between. The germline gives CDR1 SGHKS, CDR2 YYEKEE (reference sequence). The CDR3 covers 14 residues. In DNA, the CDR3 is TGTGCCAGCAGCTCTGGACTGAGAACAGATACGCAGTATTTT. Amino acids: CASSSGLRTDTQYF. Filled out from reference TRBV5-5 and TRBJ2-3, the complete variable domain reads DAGVTQSPTHLIKTRGQQVTLRCSPISGHKSVSWYQQVLGQGPQFIFQYYEKEERGRGNFPDRFSARQFPNYSSELNVNALLLGDSALYLCASSSGLRTDTQYFGPGTRLTVL.

The chain links TRBV5-1 to TRBJ2-5; TRBD2 matches 8 bases. Germline-derived CDR1 and CDR2 are SGHRS and YFSETQ. Trimming removed 9 bases from V and 4 bases from J; junction bases left unmatched: 11. There are 14 residues in the CDR3. In DNA, the CDR3 is TGCGCCACCCACGGGGGGGGCAGTGGAGAGACCCAGTACTTC. It encodes CATHGGGSGETQYF. Based on the CDR3 plus reference TRBV5-1 and TRBJ2-5, the full variable domain is KAGVTQTPRYLIKTRGQQVTLSCSPISGHRSVSWYQQTPGQGLQFLFEYFSETQRNKGNFPGRFSGRQFSNSRSEMNVSTLELGDSALYLCATHGGGSGETQYFGPGTRLLVL.

This clone was counted only a few times. The V gene is TRBV13, the J gene TRBJ1-6, with 8 bases identical to TRBD1. Germline lookup yields CDR1 PRHDT and CDR2 FYEKMQ (reference sequence). Trimming took 5 bases from V and 11 from J; bases not matched to a gene: 5. This CDR3 region has 13 residues. In nucleotides, the CDR3 is TGTGCCAGCAGCAAGAACAGGGGGACACCCCTCCACTTT. It encodes CASSKNRGTPLHF.

This clone was counted once. The rearrangement uses TRBV18 and TRBJ2-5; the match to TRBD1 covers 8 bases. CDR1 is KGHSH, CDR2 LQKENI, per germline. This CDR3 contains 15 residues. V trimming: 2 bases; J trimming: 5 bases; junction bases outside the gene matches: 7. The CDR3 DNA is TGTGCCAGCTCACCAATGGCAGGGGGCATGGAGACCCAGTACTTC. Translating gives CASSPMAGGMETQYF.

This clone was counted only a few times. This chain joins TRBV11-3 and TRBJ1-1; TRBD1 might be the D (6 bases). The V gene lost 1 base and the J gene lost 9 bases, with 18 bases spanning the gap. Germline V lookup: CDR1 SGHNT, CDR2 YENEEA. CDR3 length equals 15 residues. The CDR3 region is CASSLAPGGRAQAFF. For the CDR3, the DNA is TGTGCCAGCAGCTTAGCTCCGGGGGGCAGGGCTCAAGCTTTCTTT.

The chain combines TRBV18 with TRBJ1-6; unclear D gene. V lost 3 bases to trimming and J lost 0 bases, with 12 bases between them. CDR3 length equals 17 residues. CDR1 KGHSH and CDR2 LQKENI come from the germline V gene. CDR3 coding DNA: TGTGCCAGCTCACCGGAGCTACCCAGCTCCTATAATTCACCCCTCCACTTT. Amino acids: CASSPELPSSYNSPLHF.

The CDR3: CASSFSAGNIQYF. The DNA for the CDR3 is TGTGCCAGCAGCTTCTCGGCAGGGAACATTCAGTACTTC. The V gene is TRBV11-1, the J gene TRBJ2-4; the D gene is possibly TRBD1 (5 bases). Germline-derived CDR1 and CDR2 are SGHAT and FQDESV (reference sequence). The germline V and J ends were trimmed by 3 bases and 7 bases, with 10 bases remaining between them. The CDR3 has 13 amino acids.

V gene TRBV10-3 combines with J gene TRBJ2-3; D perhaps matches TRBD1 (5 bases). The CDR3 runs 16 residues. Between the trimmed V and J ends, which lost 4 bases and 0 bases, there was a span of 14 bases. CDR1 and CDR2 (germline): ENHRY, SYGVKD. The CDR3 here is CAISGARTTSTDTQYF. The CDR3 DNA follows: TGTGCCATCAGTGGAGCTAGGACAACTAGCACAGATACGCAGTATTTT.

This rearrangement joins TRBV9 to TRBJ1-1; 8 nucleotides line up with TRBD1. Looked up from germline, CDR1 is SGDLS and CDR2 is YYNGEE. The length of the CDR3 is 15 residues. V dropped 0 bases and J dropped 0; count of bases not matched to a gene: 1. The CDR3 loop reads CASSVDRGLNTEAFF. CDR3 nucleotides: TGTGCCAGCAGCGTAGACAGGGGGTTGAACACTGAAGCTTTCTTT. The full variable domain, in which reference TRBV9 and TRBJ1-1 provide the parts outside the CDR3, is DSGVTQTPKHLITATGQRVTLRCSPRSGDLSVYWYQQSLDQGLQFLIQYYNGEERAKGNILERFSAQQFPDLHSELNLSSLELGDSALYFCASSVDRGLNTEAFFGQGTRLTVV.

This clone has just a few counts. The rearrangement uses TRBV5-1 and TRBJ1-4; TRBD1 matches at 9 bases. V lost 4 bases, J lost 8 bases, and 6 bases stayed unmatched. CDR1 SGHRS and CDR2 YFSETQ come from the germline V gene. CDR3 length equals 14 residues. Here the CDR3 DNA reads TGCGCCAGCAGCCGGGGACAGGGAGGAGAAAAACTGTTTTTT. It translates to CASSRGQGGEKLFF.

V is TRBV3-1 (or the pseudogene TRBV3-2) and J is TRBJ2-1; the D gene is possibly TRBD2 (5 bases). The CDR3 covers 16 residues. CDR1 is LGHDT and CDR2 is YNNKEL in the germline V gene (reference sequence). The germline V and J ends were trimmed by 1 base and 6 bases, with 16 bases remaining between them. The CDR3 DNA is TGTGCCAGCAGCCAAGGAAGCCTAAAACTAGTCAATGAGCAGTTCTTC. Its translation is CASSQGSLKLVNEQFF.

This clone showed up just a few times. The V call is TRBV11-2, the J call TRBJ1-1; a possible D gene is TRBD1 (6 bases). V was clipped by 5 bases and J by 0 bases, with 10 bases between them. The CDR3 runs 14 residues. The germline V gene encodes CDR1 SGHAT and CDR2 FQNNGV. The CDR3 region is CASSGTGMNTEAFF. The CDR3 bases are TGTGCCAGCAGCGGAACAGGGATGAACACTGAAGCTTTCTTT.

The rearrangement links TRBV6-4 to TRBJ2-1; TRBD1 agrees at 8 bases. Germline-derived CDR1 and CDR2 are MRHNA and SNTAGT. There are 15 residues in the CDR3. V dropped 6 bases and J dropped 6; count of bases not matched to a gene: 10. CDR3: CASSESGTGSNEQFF. The CDR3, as DNA: TGTGCCAGCAGCGAATCCGGGACAGGTTCCAATGAGCAGTTCTTC.

The chain couples TRBV6-6 to TRBJ2-7; D might be TRBD1 (6 bases). The germline V and J ends were trimmed by 4 bases and 2 bases, with 12 bases remaining between them. Germline V CDR1 and CDR2: MNHNY, SVGAGI (reference sequence). This CDR3 region has 14 residues. The DNA for the CDR3 is TGTGCCAGCAGTTTGACAGGACCGCCCTACGAGCAGTACTTC. This codes for CASSLTGPPYEQYF.

This clone was picked up a small number of times. The chain carries TRBV10-3 and TRBJ1-5, with 9 bases matching TRBD1. CDR1 is ENHRY and CDR2 is SYGVKD in the germline V gene. The CDR3 covers 16 residues. The junction had 11 bases not matched to a gene; V was cut back by 11 bases and J by 0 bases. The CDR3 here is CAVRGAGQGSNQPQHF. The DNA of the CDR3 is TGTGCCGTAAGGGGCGCGGGACAGGGTAGCAATCAGCCCCAGCATTTT.